The 21 T cell receptor beta chains presented below share a single source sample, sequenced in a study of control samples from healthy donors and cancer patients. Using immunoSEQ multiplex PCR, the repertoire was profiled, and TCRdb retains in-frame clones only, with some absent. This table holds around 120,000 clones, over 90% found once. Sequences were obtained from blood. These receptors came from a man aged 25-45 years in good health.

The rearrangement links TRBV7-5 to TRBJ2-5; the D segment call TRBD2 is taken from the table without a DNA check. TRBV7-5 is shown as a pseudogene. CDR3 length: 16 amino acids. This CDR3 is CVRSLVEGFRQETQYF. The DNA for the CDR3 is TGTGTCAGAAGCTTAGTGGAGGGATTTAGACAAGAGACCCAGTACTTC.

This clone was seen once. This rearrangement joins TRBV10-3 to TRBJ1-1; a weak D match, TRBD1 (6 bases). V lost 3 bases and J 5 bases, leaving 13 bases between the germline ends. The CDR3 has 14 amino acids. CDR1 is ENHRY and CDR2 is SYGVKD in the germline V gene. This CDR3 reads CAISDQGGDTEAFF. The CDR3 DNA reads as TGTGCCATCAGTGACCAAGGGGGGGATACTGAAGCTTTCTTT.

This sequence joins TRBV7-2 and TRBJ1-2; no clear D. CDR1 is SGHTA, CDR2 FQGNSA, per germline. V was clipped by 2 bases and J by 4 bases, with 8 bases between them. The CDR3 is 13 residues long. The CDR3 nucleotides read TGTGCCAGCAGCTTACTGGGGAGCTATGGCTACACCTTC. Translated: CASSLLGSYGYTF.

This chain links TRBV19 with TRBJ1-1, with D possibly TRBD1 on 6 matching bases. Trimming cost V 5 bases and J 11 bases, with 18 bases left between them. The CDR3 has 13 amino acids. Germline V CDR1 and CDR2: LNHDA, SQIVND (reference sequence). The CDR3 DNA reads as TGTGCCAGTAGTCTGAATGACAGGCTTAAGGCTTTCTTT. This sequence encodes CASSLNDRLKAFF.

This chain connects TRBV7-9 to TRBJ1-2; 9 bases fit TRBD1. The CDR3 extends over 15 amino acids. CDR1 and CDR2 from the germline V gene are SEHNR and FQNEAQ (reference sequence). After removal of 11 bases from V and 5 bases from J, the junction contained 15 bases not matched to a gene. The CDR3 loop is CASAGGQGSWYGYTF. The CDR3, as DNA: TGTGCCTCCGCGGGGGGACAGGGCTCTTGGTATGGCTACACCTTC.

The chain recombines TRBV12-3 or TRBV12-4 with TRBJ1-1, with D unresolved. This CDR3 comprises 11 residues. V lost 5 bases, J lost 8 bases, and 9 bases lay in between. CDR3 loop: CASSLRLEAFF. In nucleotides, the CDR3 is TGTGCCAGCAGTCTGCGATTAGAAGCTTTCTTT.

This chain connects TRBV30 to TRBJ2-2; possible D gene TRBD2, 6 bases. There are 13 residues in the CDR3. Germline V gene lookup returns CDR1 GTSNPN and CDR2 SVGIG (reference sequence). The V gene lost 3 bases and the J gene lost 7 bases, with 12 bases spanning the gap. The CDR3 spells CAWRTLGGGELFF. The DNA for the CDR3 is TGTGCCTGGAGGACTCTCGGGGGCGGGGAGCTGTTTTTT.

This sequence joins TRBV28 and TRBJ2-7; D may be TRBD1 (6 bases). Between the trimmed V and J ends, which lost 2 bases and 0 bases, there was a span of 14 bases. Germline loops: CDR1 MDHEN, CDR2 SYDVKM. This CDR3 region has 16 residues. The CDR3 DNA reads as TGTGCCAGCAGTTTAAACAGGGAAAAGGGCTCCTACGAGCAGTACTTC. It specifies CASSLNREKGSYEQYF. Based on the CDR3 plus reference TRBV28 and TRBJ2-7, the full variable domain is DVKVTQSSRYLVKRTGEKVFLECVQDMDHENMFWYRQDPGLGLRLIYFSYDVKMKEKGDIPEGYSVSREKKERFSLILESASTNQTSMYLCASSLNREKGSYEQYFGPGTRLTVT.

The V call is TRBV7-8, the J call TRBJ1-1; D is unresolved. Trimming stripped 1 base from V and 0 bases from J, with 6 bases between. CDR1 SGHVS and CDR2 FQNEAQ come from the germline V gene. The CDR3 contains 14 residues. The CDR3 here is CASSLDGLNTEAFF. The CDR3 nucleotides are TGTGCCAGCAGCTTAGATGGGTTGAACACTGAAGCTTTCTTT.

The CDR3 is CASSSPGLNAGELFF. Here the CDR3 DNA reads TGCGCCAGCAGCTCCCCCGGACTTAATGCCGGGGAGCTGTTTTTT. The chain employs TRBV5-1 and TRBJ2-2, with a possible D match to TRBD2 (5 bases). Germline CDR1 is SGHRS and CDR2 is YFSETQ. This CDR3 has 15 amino acids. V was clipped by 3 bases and J by 6 bases, with 15 bases between them.

The chain couples TRBV7-8 to TRBJ1-2, with D uncertain. Trimming removed 5 bases at V and 5 bases at J, with 9 bases between. This CDR3 is built from 12 residues. Per the germline V gene, CDR1 is SGHVS and CDR2 is FQNEAQ. CDR3 protein: CASSPGAYGYTF. The CDR3 bases are TGTGCCAGCAGCCCGGGAGCTTATGGCTACACCTTC.

The chain uses TRBV2 and TRBJ2-5; D gene ambiguous. There are 16 residues in the CDR3. Trimming shortened V by 4 bases and J by 5 bases, and 20 bases separated the two germline ends. CDR1 and CDR2 from the germline V gene are SNHLY and FYNNEI. CDR3 coding DNA: TGTGCCAGCAGTGCTGGGAAGGGCCCTTCAGAGGAGACCCAGTACTTC. Protein: CASSAGKGPSEETQYF.

This chain links TRBV15 with TRBJ1-1; the match to TRBD1 covers 11 bases. The germline V gene has CDR1 LNHNV and CDR2 YYDKDF (reference sequence). There are 16 residues in the CDR3. Losses at the gene ends were 3 bases for V and 5 bases for J; bases not matched to a gene: 8. The CDR3 loop is CATSSYRDRGKTEAFF. CDR3 DNA sequence: TGTGCCACCAGCAGCTACCGGGACAGGGGGAAAACTGAAGCTTTCTTT. Using reference TRBV15 and TRBJ1-1 for the parts outside the CDR3, the full variable domain is DAMVIQNPRYQVTQFGKPVTLSCSQTLNHNVMYWYQQKSSQAPKLLFHYYDKDFNNEADTPDNFQSRRPNTSFCFLDIRSPGLGDTAMYLCATSSYRDRGKTEAFFGQGTRLTVV.

V gene TRBV9 combines with J gene TRBJ1-2, with D maybe TRBD1 (6 bases). The CDR3 is made up of 14 amino acids. Germline loops: CDR1 SGDLS, CDR2 YYNGEE. V was cut by 2 bases and J by 2 bases, with 10 bases left in between. CDR3 loop: CASSVGRGNYGYTF. CDR3 coding DNA: TGTGCCAGCAGCGTGGGGAGGGGGAACTATGGCTACACCTTC.

This chain links TRBV5-1 with TRBJ2-3; the D is unclear. The V gene lost 0 bases and the J gene lost 5 bases, with 4 bases spanning the gap. CDR1 is SGHRS, CDR2 YFSETQ, per germline. This CDR3 comprises 12 residues. The chain's CDR3 is CASSLAGDTQYF. CDR3 coding DNA: TGCGCCAGCAGCTTGGCGGGAGATACGCAGTATTTT.

The CDR3 region is CASSDEWNEKLFF. The CDR3 region has the DNA TGTGCCAGCAGTGATGAATGGAATGAAAAACTGTTTTTT. The rearrangement uses TRBV2 and TRBJ1-4; no clear D. With 3 bases removed from V and 5 bases from J, the gap between germline ends came to 7 bases. Germline CDR1 SNHLY, CDR2 FYNNEI. This CDR3 contains 13 residues.

This chain joins TRBV13 and TRBJ2-1; 10 bases match TRBD1. V lost 2 bases, J lost 6 bases, and 4 bases stayed unmatched. Per the germline V gene, CDR1 is PRHDT and CDR2 is FYEKMQ (reference sequence). The CDR3 loop spans 15 amino acids. CDR3 sequence: CASSLRDRGSNEQFF. The CDR3 bases are TGTGCCAGCAGCTTACGGGACAGGGGTAGCAATGAGCAGTTCTTC.

The chain combines TRBV7-2 with TRBJ1-1; D is undetermined. This CDR3 is built from 14 residues. Germline-derived CDR1 and CDR2 are SGHTA and FQGNSA. V dropped 0 bases and J dropped 5 bases, with 10 bases sitting between them. CDR3 amino acids: CASSLALGRTEAFF. As DNA, the CDR3 is TGTGCCAGCAGCTTAGCCCTCGGTCGGACTGAAGCTTTCTTT.

J is TRBJ2-7 and V is TRBV30; no reliable D call. This CDR3 comprises 11 residues. Germline CDR1 and CDR2: GTSNPN and SVGIG (reference sequence). V was clipped by 5 bases and J by 6 bases, with 11 bases between them. CDR3 in amino acids: CAWADGVEQYV. CDR3 coding DNA: TGTGCCTGGGCGGATGGGGTCGAGCAGTACGTC.

The chain employs TRBV5-1 and TRBJ2-1; the D gene is possibly TRBD2 (6 bases). The CDR3 runs to 17 residues. Germline CDR1 and CDR2: SGHRS and YFSETQ. The V end lost 4 bases, the J end lost 0 bases, and 17 bases lay between the germline ends. CDR3 nucleotides: TGCGCCAGCAGCCCCTCCGGGACTCCCGGCTCCTACAATGAGCAGTTCTTC. It translates to CASSPSGTPGSYNEQFF. Full variable domain (outside the CDR3, taken from reference TRBV5-1 and TRBJ2-1): KAGVTQTPRYLIKTRGQQVTLSCSPISGHRSVSWYQQTPGQGLQFLFEYFSETQRNKGNFPGRFSGRQFSNSRSEMNVSTLELGDSALYLCASSPSGTPGSYNEQFFGPGTRLTVL.

On this clone itself: One end of the junction is discordant with germline, which a read error may explain. V is TRBV6-4 and J is TRBJ1-2; the D gene is possibly TRBD1 (5 bases). The germline CDR1 and CDR2 sequences are MRHNA and SNTAGT. The CDR3 contains 13 residues. The CDR3 is CASSGGTDLVRYF. The CDR3 DNA is TGTGCCAGCAGTGGAGGGACCGACCTGGTGAGATACTTC.